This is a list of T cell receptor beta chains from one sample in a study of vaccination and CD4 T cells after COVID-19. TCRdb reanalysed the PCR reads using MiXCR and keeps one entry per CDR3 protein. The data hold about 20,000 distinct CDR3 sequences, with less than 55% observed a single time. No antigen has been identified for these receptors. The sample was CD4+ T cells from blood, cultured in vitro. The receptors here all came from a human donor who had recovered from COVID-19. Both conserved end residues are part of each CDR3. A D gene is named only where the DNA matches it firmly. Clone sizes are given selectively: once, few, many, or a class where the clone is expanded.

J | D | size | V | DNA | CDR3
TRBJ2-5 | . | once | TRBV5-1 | TGCGCCAGCAGCTTCACCGGGATTGGAGAGACCCAGTACTTC | CASSFTGIGETQYF
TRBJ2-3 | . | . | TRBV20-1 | TGCAGTGCTCAGAGACTAGGGGGCACAGATACGCAGTATTTT | CSAQRLGGTDTQYF
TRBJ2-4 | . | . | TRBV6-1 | TGTGCCAGCGAGATGGGGATAGCCAAAAACATTCAGTACTTC | CASEMGIAKNIQYF
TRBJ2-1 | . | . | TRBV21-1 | TGTGCCAGCCTAGGGACTAGCGGGAACTATGAGCAGTTCTTC | CASLGTSGNYEQFF
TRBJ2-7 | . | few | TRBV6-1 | TGTGCCAGCACCCGAAGGGGCAGCGGCTCCTACGAGCAGTACTTC | CASTRRGSGSYEQYF
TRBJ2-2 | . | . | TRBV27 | TGTGCCAGCAGTTTTGGGTCCCTCTACACCGGGGAGCCGTTTTTT | CASSFGSLYTGEPFF
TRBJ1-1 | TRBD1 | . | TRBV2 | TGTGCCAGCAGCTTCAGGGGGCGGACTGAAGCTTTCTTT | CASSFRGRTEAFF
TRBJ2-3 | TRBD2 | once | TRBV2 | TGTGCCAGCAGTGTAGGGACTAGCGGAGGGGGAGATACGCAGTATTTT | CASSVGTSGGGDTQYF
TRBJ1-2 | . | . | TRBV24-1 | TGTGCCACCAGTGATTTAAACAGCTCCAACTATGGCTACACCTTC | CATSDLNSSNYGYTF
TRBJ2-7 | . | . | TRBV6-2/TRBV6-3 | TGTGCCAGCACTCTAACAGGACCCTCCTACGAGCAGTACTTC | CASTLTGPSYEQYF
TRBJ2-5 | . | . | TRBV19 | TGTGCCAGCTCGCTCGGGACGGACCAAGAGACCCAGTACTTC | CASSLGTDQETQYF
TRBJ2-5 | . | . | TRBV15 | TGTGCCACCACCAGTGAGGGCACCCAACAAGAGACCCAGTACTTC | CATTSEGTQQETQYF
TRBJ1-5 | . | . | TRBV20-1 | TGCAGTGCCAAGGACCGTCTTGGGGCCCAGCATTTT | CSAKDRLGAQHF
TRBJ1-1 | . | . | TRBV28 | TGTGCCAGCAGTTTATTCAGCGACGAAGCTTTCTTT | CASSLFSDEAFF
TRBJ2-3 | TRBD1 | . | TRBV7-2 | TGTGCCAGCAGCGCATGGACAGGGGCCACAGATACGCAGTATTTT | CASSAWTGATDTQYF
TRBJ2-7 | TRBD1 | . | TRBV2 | TGTGCCAGCAGTGAATGGGGGACAGGCGACTACGAGCAGTACTTC | CASSEWGTGDYEQYF
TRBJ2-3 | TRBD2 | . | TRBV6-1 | TGTGCCAGCAGCCCCTCTAGCGGGGGGTGGACAGATACGCAGTATTTT | CASSPSSGGWTDTQYF
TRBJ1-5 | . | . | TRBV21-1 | TGTGCCAACGGTTTGGGCCGTTTT | CANGLGRF
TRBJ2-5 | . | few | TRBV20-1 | TGCAGTGCTACCCAGGGGAGGGGATTAGAGACCCAGTACTTC | CSATQGRGLETQYF
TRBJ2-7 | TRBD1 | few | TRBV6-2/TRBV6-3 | TGTGCCAGCACCTATGGACAGGGTGCTCTCTACGAGCAGTACTTC | CASTYGQGALYEQYF
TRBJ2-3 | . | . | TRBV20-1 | TGCAGTGCCCGGGACCGTCCTTATACAGATACGCAGTATTTT | CSARDRPYTDTQYF
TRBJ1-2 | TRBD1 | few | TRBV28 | TGTGCCAGCAGCATAGGGGACAGAACTAACTATGGCTACACCTTC | CASSIGDRTNYGYTF
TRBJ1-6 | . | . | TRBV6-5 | TGTGCCAGCAGTTACTCTTCCGGGGTTGGCCTCCACTTT | CASSYSSGVGLHF
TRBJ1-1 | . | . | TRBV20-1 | TGCAGCGCACCAGGGTCCGCAAACACTGAAGCTTTCTTT | CSAPGSANTEAFF
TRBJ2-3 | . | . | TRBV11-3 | TGTGCCAGCAGCTTCACAGATACGCAGTATTTT | CASSFTDTQYF
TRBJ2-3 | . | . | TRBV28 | TGTGTTTCCCAGCGTACTAGCACAGATACGCAGTATTTT | CVSQRTSTDTQYF
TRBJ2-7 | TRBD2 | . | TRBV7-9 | TGTGCCAGCAGCCCCTCGGGGGGCGAGCAGTACTTC | CASSPSGGEQYF
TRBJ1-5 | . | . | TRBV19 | TGTGCCAGTAGTACGGACGTCAAGCAGCCCCAGCATTTT | CASSTDVKQPQHF
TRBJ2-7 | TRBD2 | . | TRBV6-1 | TGTGCCAGCAGCGGGACTAGCGGGGGCTACGAGCAGTACTTC | CASSGTSGGYEQYF
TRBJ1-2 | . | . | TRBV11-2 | TGTGCCAGCTCATATCTTGGGGGGGATAATGGCTACACCTTC | CASSYLGGDNGYTF
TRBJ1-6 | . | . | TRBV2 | TGTGCCAGCAGTCAACAGGGAAACCCCCTCCACTTT | CASSQQGNPLHF
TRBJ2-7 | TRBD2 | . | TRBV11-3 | TGTGCCAGCAGCCCTAGCGGGAATGACGAGCAGTACTTC | CASSPSGNDEQYF
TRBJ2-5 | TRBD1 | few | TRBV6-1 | TGTGCCAGCAGACGGACAGGGGGCTTCGAGACCCAGTACTTC | CASRRTGGFETQYF
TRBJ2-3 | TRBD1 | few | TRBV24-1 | TGTGCCACCAGTGAGCTACAGGGGCGAGATACGCAGTATTTT | CATSELQGRDTQYF
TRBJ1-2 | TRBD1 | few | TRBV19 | TGTGCCAGTAAAAGGCGGGCCGGGACAGGGGAATCTTTCTATGGCTACACCTTC | CASKRRAGTGESFYGYTF
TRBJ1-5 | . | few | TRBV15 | TGTGCCACCAGCAGAGATGACTTTGCCCGCTATAGCAATCAGCCCCAGCATTTT | CATSRDDFARYSNQPQHF